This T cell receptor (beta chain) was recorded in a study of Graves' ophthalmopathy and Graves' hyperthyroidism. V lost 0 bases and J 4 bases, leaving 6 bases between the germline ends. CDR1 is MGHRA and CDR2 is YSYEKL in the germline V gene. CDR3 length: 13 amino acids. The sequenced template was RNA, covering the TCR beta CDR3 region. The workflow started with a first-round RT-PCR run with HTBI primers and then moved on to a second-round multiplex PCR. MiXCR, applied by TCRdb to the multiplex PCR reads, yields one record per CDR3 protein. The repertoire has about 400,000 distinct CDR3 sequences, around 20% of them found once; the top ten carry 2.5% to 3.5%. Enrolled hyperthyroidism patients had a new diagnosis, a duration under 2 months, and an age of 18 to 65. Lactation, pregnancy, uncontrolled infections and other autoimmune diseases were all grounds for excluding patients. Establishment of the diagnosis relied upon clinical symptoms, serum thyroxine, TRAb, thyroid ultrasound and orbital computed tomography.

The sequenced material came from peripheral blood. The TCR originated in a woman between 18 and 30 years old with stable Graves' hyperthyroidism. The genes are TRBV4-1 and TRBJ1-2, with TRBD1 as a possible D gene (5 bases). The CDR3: CASSQEGAYGYTF. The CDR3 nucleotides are TGCGCCAGCAGCCAAGAAGGGGCCTATGGCTACACCTTC.